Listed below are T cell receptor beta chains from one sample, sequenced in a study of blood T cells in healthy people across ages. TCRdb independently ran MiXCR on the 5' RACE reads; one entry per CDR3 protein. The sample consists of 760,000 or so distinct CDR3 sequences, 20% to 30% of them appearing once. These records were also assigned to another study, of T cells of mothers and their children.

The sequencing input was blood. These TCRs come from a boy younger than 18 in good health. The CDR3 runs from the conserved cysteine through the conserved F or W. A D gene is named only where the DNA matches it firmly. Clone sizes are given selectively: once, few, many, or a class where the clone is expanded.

CATSGSRTGETEAFF	TGTGCCACCAGTGGGTCCCGAACAGGGGAAACTGAAGCTTTCTTT	TRBD1	-	TRBV24-1	TRBJ1-1
CSVTSGQETQYF	TGCAGCGTCACTAGCGGACAAGAGACCCAGTACTTC	TRBD2	-	TRBV29-1	TRBJ2-5
CASSFRDRGDTGELFF	TGTGCCAGCAGCTTCCGGGACAGGGGAGACACCGGGGAGCTGTTTTTT	TRBD1	-	TRBV7-8	TRBJ2-2
CASSLPGGHYNEQFF	TGTGCCAGCAGCCTCCCGGGCGGCCACTACAATGAGCAGTTCTTC	-	-	TRBV7-2	TRBJ2-1
CASSPGTGLYNEKLFF	TGTGCCAGCTCACCTGGAACAGGACTTTATAATGAAAAACTGTTTTTT	-	few	TRBV18	TRBJ1-4
CASSQLVESEISCTDTQYF	TGCGCCAGCAGTCAATTAGTAGAATCCGAGATTTCCTGCACAGATACGCAGTATTTT	-	-	TRBV23-1	TRBJ2-3
CATSDFGDLEQFF	TGTGCCACCAGTGATTTTGGGGATCTTGAGCAGTTCTTC	-	-	TRBV24-1	TRBJ2-1
CASSQVPPEDEQFF	TGTGCCAGCAGCCAAGTCCCCCCCGAGGATGAGCAGTTCTTC	-	few	TRBV4-2	TRBJ2-1
CASSDGGLGNEQFF	TGTGCCAGCAGTGACGGAGGTCTCGGGAATGAGCAGTTCTTC	-	few	TRBV6-4	TRBJ2-1
CASSLGISEQFF	TGTGCCAGCAGTTTGGGCATTTCGGAGCAGTTCTTC	-	-	TRBV12-3/TRBV12-4	TRBJ2-1
CASSLVWSQELTGELFF	TGTGCCAGCAGCTTAGTATGGTCACAGGAACTTACCGGGGAGCTGTTTTTT	-	few	TRBV7-9	TRBJ2-2
CATSSVLIARETQYF	TGTGCCACCAGCAGTGTCCTAATCGCGAGAGAGACCCAGTACTTC	-	few	TRBV15	TRBJ2-5
CASSREIAGGRTDTQYF	TGTGCCAGCAGCAGAGAAATAGCGGGAGGGCGCACAGATACGCAGTATTTT	TRBD2	-	TRBV2	TRBJ2-3
CASSQWDRRQETQYF	TGCGCCAGCAGCCAATGGGACAGACGGCAAGAGACCCAGTACTTC	TRBD1	-	TRBV4-1	TRBJ2-5
CASSTRGLAGGAYEQYF	TGTGCCAGCAGCACCAGAGGGTTAGCGGGGGGTGCCTACGAGCAGTACTTC	TRBD2	-	TRBV7-2	TRBJ2-7
CASNLQGMNTEAFF	TGTGCCAGCAATCTACAGGGGATGAACACTGAAGCTTTCTTT	TRBD1	few	TRBV2	TRBJ1-1
CASSLGTHTNNEQFF	TGTGCCAGCAGTCTCGGGACACATACTAACAATGAGCAGTTCTTC	-	-	TRBV6-2/TRBV6-3	TRBJ2-1
CASSLDVNRGAFF	TGTGCCAGCAGCCTGGACGTAAACCGGGGAGCTTTCTTT	-	-	TRBV5-5	TRBJ1-1
CASSPREGGETQYF	TGTGCCAGCAGCCCCCGGGAGGGGGGAGAGACCCAGTACTTC	TRBD2	few	TRBV14	TRBJ2-5
CAYSRRGSTDTQYF	TGTGCCTACTCTAGGAGGGGGAGCACAGATACGCAGTATTTT	-	many	TRBV7-9	TRBJ2-3
CASSPSGGKSSYNEQFF	TGTGCCAGCAGCCCTAGCGGGGGGAAGAGCTCCTACAATGAGCAGTTCTTC	TRBD2	few	TRBV11-3	TRBJ2-1
CSARGTGAGGYTF	TGCAGTGCTAGGGGGACAGGGGCGGGTGGCTACACCTTC	TRBD1	few	TRBV20-1	TRBJ1-2
CASSHLADETQYF	TGCGCCAGCAGCCACCTAGCAGACGAGACCCAGTACTTC	-	few	TRBV4-1	TRBJ2-5
CASSLRSDRASPLHF	TGTGCCAGCAGCTTAAGATCCGACAGGGCATCACCCCTCCACTTT	TRBD1	-	TRBV7-9	TRBJ1-6
CASSPRTTNEKLFF	TGTGCCAGCAGCCCCAGGACAACTAATGAAAAACTGTTTTTT	-	-	TRBV11-2	TRBJ1-4
CSARKLADYNEQFF	TGCAGTGCTAGAAAACTAGCGGACTACAATGAGCAGTTCTTC	TRBD2	-	TRBV20-1	TRBJ2-1
CASLAGWWRETQYF	TGTGCCAGCTTGGCAGGGTGGTGGAGAGAGACCCAGTACTTC	-	-	TRBV2	TRBJ2-5
CASSQPPVGTDHTIYF	TGTGCCAGCAGCCAGCCCCCGGTGGGGACAGACCACACCATATATTTT	TRBD1	-	TRBV4-2	TRBJ1-3
CASSPRGEYPSYEQYF	TGTGCCAGCAGCCCAAGGGGGGAGTACCCCTCCTACGAGCAGTACTTC	-	few	TRBV7-2	TRBJ2-7
CASSSVAETQYF	TGTGCCAGCAGTTCCGTGGCAGAGACCCAGTACTTC	-	-	TRBV28	TRBJ2-5
CASSSGPLYSNQPQHF	TGTGCCAGCAGTTCCGGACCCCTCTATAGCAATCAGCCCCAGCATTTT	-	-	TRBV6-1	TRBJ1-5
CASSLLAGGRVNEQFF	TGTGCCAGCAGCTTACTAGCGGGAGGGCGGGTAAATGAGCAGTTCTTC	TRBD2	-	TRBV7-9	TRBJ2-1
CASSGGINGIVHEQYF	TGTGCCAGCAGCGGTGGGATTAACGGGATAGTGCACGAGCAGTACTTC	-	-	TRBV7-9	TRBJ2-7
CATSQGAVYEQYF	TGTGCCACCAGCCAAGGGGCGGTCTACGAGCAGTACTTC	-	-	TRBV24-1	TRBJ2-7
CASSIRDRGSEQYF	TGTGCCAGCAGCATCCGGGACAGGGGTTCCGAGCAGTACTTC	TRBD1	-	TRBV7-9	TRBJ2-7
CSAPRPSGGAYEQYF	TGCAGTGCCCCCCGACCAAGCGGAGGAGCCTACGAGCAGTACTTC	-	few	TRBV20-1	TRBJ2-7
CASSLRSTGTPSGDEQFF	TGTGCCAGCAGCCTAAGGTCCACCGGGACACCCTCAGGGGATGAGCAGTTCTTC	-	few	TRBV28	TRBJ2-1
CASKLDRSYEQYF	TGCGCCAGCAAACTCGACAGGTCCTACGAGCAGTACTTC	-	few	TRBV5-1	TRBJ2-7
CASSQDRDYHEQFF	TGCGCCAGCAGCCAAGATAGAGATTATCATGAGCAGTTCTTC	-	-	TRBV4-3	TRBJ2-1
CASSKLAAYEQYF	TGTGCCAGCAGTAAACTAGCGGCCTACGAGCAGTACTTC	TRBD2	many	TRBV12-3/TRBV12-4	TRBJ2-7
CASSLGGTRGEQYF	TGCGCCAGCAGCTTGGGTGGGACGCGGGGGGAGCAGTACTTC	TRBD2	few	TRBV5-1	TRBJ2-7
CASSPWTGVNEKLFF	TGTGCCAGCAGCCCGTGGACAGGGGTTAACGAAAAACTGTTTTTT	TRBD1	few	TRBV7-2	TRBJ1-4
CASSPINTEELFF	TGTGCCAGCAGCCCTATAAACACCGAGGAGCTGTTTTTT	-	-	TRBV7-3	TRBJ2-2
CASSLPAGRADTQYF	TGTGCCAGCAGCTTACCAGCGGGCCGTGCAGATACGCAGTATTTT	-	-	TRBV7-8	TRBJ2-3
CATRRGNTEAFF	TGTGCCACCCGGAGGGGGAACACTGAAGCTTTCTTT	-	few	TRBV6-5	TRBJ1-1
CASTVQGAQSPLHF	TGTGCCAGCACCGTCCAGGGGGCGCAGTCACCCCTCCACTTT	TRBD1	few	TRBV13	TRBJ1-6
CASSFPGGVSDTEAFF	TGTGCCAGCAGCTTTCCAGGGGGCGTTTCTGACACTGAAGCTTTCTTT	TRBD1	few	TRBV11-2	TRBJ1-1
CASRPDRGREKLFF	TGTGCCAGCAGACCTGACAGGGGGCGAGAAAAACTGTTTTTT	TRBD1	-	TRBV6-5	TRBJ1-4
CASSYGGLGTGELFF	TGTGCCAGCAGTTACGGAGGACTGGGCACCGGGGAGCTGTTTTTT	-	few	TRBV6-5	TRBJ2-2
CSVSVAGTSTDTQYF	TGCAGCGTTTCGGTAGCGGGAACAAGCACAGATACGCAGTATTTT	TRBD2	-	TRBV29-1	TRBJ2-3
CSTQGRKDEQYF	TGCAGCACTCAGGGGAGGAAAGACGAGCAGTACTTC	-	few	TRBV29-1	TRBJ2-7
CSAPRGGRINEQYF	TGCAGTGCTCCTCGCGGGGGAAGAATAAACGAGCAGTACTTC	TRBD2	few	TRBV20-1	TRBJ2-7
CASSSGTSGKIYEQYF	TGTGCCAGCAGTTCCGGGACTAGCGGGAAAATCTACGAGCAGTACTTC	TRBD2	few	TRBV12-3/TRBV12-4	TRBJ2-7
CASAGRAGFVETQYF	TGCGCCAGTGCCGGGAGGGCCGGTTTCGTGGAGACCCAGTACTTC	TRBD2	few	TRBV4-1	TRBJ2-5
CASTEQDHQETQYF	TGTGCCAGCACTGAACAGGACCATCAAGAGACCCAGTACTTC	-	-	TRBV12-3/TRBV12-4	TRBJ2-5
CASSYVQGYEQYF	TGTGCCAGCAGTTACGTACAGGGCTACGAGCAGTACTTC	-	few	TRBV6-6	TRBJ2-7
CASSRRELGVDYGYTF	TGTGCCAGCAGCCGAAGAGAGTTGGGGGTCGACTATGGCTACACCTTC	-	-	TRBV5-6	TRBJ1-2
CASKAFRDSEAEQFF	TGTGCCAGCAAAGCCTTTCGGGACTCCGAAGCTGAGCAGTTCTTC	-	few	TRBV6-1	TRBJ2-1
CASSQEYRGQPQHF	TGCGCCAGCAGCCAAGAATACAGGGGTCAGCCCCAGCATTTT	TRBD1	few	TRBV4-1	TRBJ1-5